The subject of this entry is one TCR beta chain. Antigen specificity is unknown. This sample stems from a study of monozygotic twins with inflammatory bowel disease. Findings and limits, study-wide: T cell subtypes that differed could not be told apart.

The germline CDR1 and CDR2 sequences are LNHDA and SQIVND (reference sequence). The CDR3 runs 14 residues. Template switching appended UMIs that held a 6-nucleotide sample barcode. Following a re-call of the 5' RACE reads, TCRdb has one entry per CDR3 protein and lacks DNA. This table lists approximately 40,000 distinct CDR3 sequences. Material for sequencing was blood. This TCR was sampled from a human donor with ulcerative colitis or Crohn's disease, or a healthy co-twin of an affected twin (not recorded which). The chain carries TRBV19 and TRBJ2-1; the TCRdb D gene call, TRBD2, has no DNA to confirm it. CDR3 in amino acids: CASSPLAGVYEQFF.